A selection of T cell receptor beta chains follows, all from one sample in a study of T cell responses to AZD1222 COVID-19 vaccine. Profiling relied on immunoSEQ multiplex PCR, and the TCRdb table lists in-frame clones only, not all of them. Altogether 110,000 to 150,000 clones are present, about 93% being singletons, with the ten largest covering over 4%. The sequencing here drew on peripheral blood, taken on day 0 of AZD1222 vaccination. The receptors derive from an adult in good health. CDR3s include the opening cysteine and the closing phenylalanine or tryptophan. The order of the fields is D gene, clone size, V gene, J gene, CDR3 DNA, CDR3 protein. A D gene is named only where the DNA matches it firmly. Only some rows state a clone size, as once, few, many or a class for expanded clones.

TRBD1	few	TRBV7-9	TRBJ2-3	TGTGCCAGCAGCCCTCTACAGGGGGCCCTAACAGATACGCAGTATTTT	CASSPLQGALTDTQYF
-	-	TRBV19	TRBJ1-4	TGTGCCAGTAGTCGGCGAGGGCGGACTAATGAAAAACTGTTTTTT	CASSRRGRTNEKLFF
-	-	TRBV10-1	TRBJ1-1	TGCGCCAGCAGTGAGGTGATGGGTGAAGCTTTCTTT	CASSEVMGEAFF
-	once	TRBV12-5	TRBJ2-7	TGTGCTAGTGGCCAACCCCGTAATCTCGACGAGCAGTACTTC	CASGQPRNLDEQYF
TRBD1	once	TRBV27	TRBJ1-5	TGTGCCAGCAGTTTAACAGGGGGGAGTCAGCCCCAGCATTTT	CASSLTGGSQPQHF
-	-	TRBV7-9	TRBJ1-2	TGTGCCAGCAGCTTGACACCTTATGGCTACACCTTC	CASSLTPYGYTF
-	-	TRBV5-1	TRBJ2-7	TGCGCCAGCAGCTTGGGAGGGTTAAGCTCCTACGAGCAGTACTTC	CASSLGGLSSYEQYF
-	-	TRBV28	TRBJ2-6	TGTGCCAGCAGTTCCTCGGGCTCTGGGGCCAACGTCCTGACTTTC	CASSSSGSGANVLTF
-	-	TRBV19	TRBJ1-5	TGTGCCAGTAGTATGAGCAGGAACAGCAATCAGCCCCAGCATTTT	CASSMSRNSNQPQHF
TRBD2	-	TRBV6-5	TRBJ2-1	TGTGCCAGCATGGGTAGCGGGAGTTCCGATGAGCAGTTCTTC	CASMGSGSSDEQFF
-	-	TRBV28	TRBJ1-1	TGTGCCAGCAGTTTGGTCGGGGGGACTTTGACTGAAGCTTTCTTT	CASSLVGGTLTEAFF
-	-	TRBV15	TRBJ1-1	TGTGCCACCAGCAGAGGGGGGGAGAACACTGAAGCTTTCTTT	CATSRGGENTEAFF
TRBD1	-	TRBV7-9	TRBJ1-1	TGTGCCAGCAGCCTAACAGGGGGCGGTGAAGCTTTCTTT	CASSLTGGGEAFF
-	few	TRBV7-2	TRBJ1-6	TGTGCCAGCAGCTTAGGACAGAAAGATTCACCCCTCCACTTT	CASSLGQKDSPLHF
-	few	TRBV11-3	TRBJ2-1	TGTGCCAGCAGCTTAGGACTCAGCTCCTACAATGAGCAGTTCTTC	CASSLGLSSYNEQFF
-	-	TRBV4-1	TRBJ1-1	TGCGCCAGCAGCCAAGATCTGGTGGGCCCTGAAGCTTTCTTT	CASSQDLVGPEAFF
-	-	TRBV29-1	TRBJ2-5	TGCAGCGTTGTTGAGGGCACAGAGACCCAGTACTTC	CSVVEGTETQYF
TRBD1	-	TRBV7-9	TRBJ2-7	TGTGCCAGCAGCTTACGGGGACAGGGTATCAACGAGCAGTACTTC	CASSLRGQGINEQYF
-	-	TRBV7-8	TRBJ2-6	TGTGCCAGCAGCCCACCGGGGGTGGGGACTGGGGCCAACGTCCTGACTTTC	CASSPPGVGTGANVLTF
-	-	TRBV7-9	TRBJ2-5	TGTGCCAGCAGCTTATCGCTCGTAGTGACTCAAGAGACCCAGTACTTC	CASSLSLVVTQETQYF
-	-	TRBV20-1	TRBJ2-2	TGCAGTGCTAGTCCGTCGCGGAGGGGTAACACCGGGGAGCTGTTTTTT	CSASPSRRGNTGELFF
TRBD2	-	TRBV29-1	TRBJ2-7	TGCAGCGCTAGCGGGAGAGACTACGAGCAGTACTTC	CSASGRDYEQYF
-	-	TRBV12-5	TRBJ2-5	TGTGCTAGTGGTTCCCAAGAGACCCAGTACTTC	CASGSQETQYF
-	-	TRBV11-3	TRBJ1-1	TGTGCCAGCAGCTCGAGGGTGGCCACTGAAGCTTTCTTT	CASSSRVATEAFF
TRBD1	-	TRBV6-5	TRBJ2-7	TGTGCCAGCAGTCCAGGACAGGGGACCTACGAGCAGTACTTC	CASSPGQGTYEQYF
-	-	TRBV29-1	TRBJ2-1	TGCAGCGTTGAAGATAGGGGCGTCTACAATGAGCAGTTCTTC	CSVEDRGVYNEQFF
-	-	TRBV29-1	TRBJ1-2	TGCAGCGTTGACGGCGGGGTCTATGGCTACACCTTC	CSVDGGVYGYTF
-	-	TRBV4-1	TRBJ2-1	TGCGCCAGCAGCTCGGGCTCCTACAATGAGCAGTTCTTC	CASSSGSYNEQFF
-	-	TRBV2	TRBJ1-4	TGTGCCAGCAAGGCGGGGAATCGGGTTCGCGAAAAACTGTTTTTT	CASKAGNRVREKLFF
-	once	TRBV3-1/TRBV3-2	TRBJ2-7	TGTGCCAGCAGCCAATTTTTAGTGGACGAGCAGTACTTC	CASSQFLVDEQYF
TRBD1	-	TRBV29-1	TRBJ2-1	TGCAGCGTCGCTGGGACAGGGGTCCTAAGCTCCTACAATGAGCAGTTCTTC	CSVAGTGVLSSYNEQFF
-	-	TRBV6-2/TRBV6-3	TRBJ2-7	TGTGCCAGCAGTTATCAGTCCAGCTCCTACGAGCAGTACTTC	CASSYQSSSYEQYF
-	-	TRBV5-1	TRBJ2-7	TGCGCCAGCAGCTTGGGCGGGTCCGGTCAGCTTGTCTACGAGCAGTACTTC	CASSLGGSGQLVYEQYF
-	-	TRBV7-8	TRBJ2-7	TGTGCCAGCAGCTTAGGGCACAGATCCTACGAGCAGTACTTC	CASSLGHRSYEQYF
-	-	TRBV14	TRBJ2-2	TGTGCCAGCAGCCAAGGGTATATCGACACCGGGGAGCTGTTTTTT	CASSQGYIDTGELFF
-	once	TRBV6-1	TRBJ2-1	TGTGCCAGCAGTGAGGGCCGGAGCTCCTACAATGAGCAGTTCTTC	CASSEGRSSYNEQFF
TRBD2	-	TRBV11-1	TRBJ2-1	TGTGCCAGCAGCCCCGGGACTAGCGGGAGGGCCGGGGAGCAGTTCTTC	CASSPGTSGRAGEQFF
-	-	TRBV7-8	TRBJ2-2	TGTGCCAGCAGCTTAGCCTACACCGGGGAGCTGTTTTTT	CASSLAYTGELFF
-	once	TRBV7-8	TRBJ2-7	TGTGCCAGCACCGTAGCCATGGGGCCCCTTATCTACGAGCAGTACTTC	CASTVAMGPLIYEQYF
TRBD1	-	TRBV3-1/TRBV3-2	TRBJ2-7	TGTGCCAGCAGCCGGGGACAGTCCTCCTACGAGCAGTACTTC	CASSRGQSSYEQYF
-	-	TRBV24-1	TRBJ2-2	TGTGCCACCAGGGACAGATCGAACACCGGGGAGCTGTTTTTT	CATRDRSNTGELFF
-	-	TRBV5-1	TRBJ2-7	TGCGCCAGCAGCTGGGGAGAATCGGGCTACGAGCAGTACTTC	CASSWGESGYEQYF
-	-	TRBV19	TRBJ1-5	TGTGCCAGTAGTAAAGAGTATAGCAATCAGCCCCAGCATTTT	CASSKEYSNQPQHF
TRBD2	-	TRBV30	TRBJ2-1	TGTGCCCTCATGGGAGCTAGCGGACCCAATGAGCAGTTCTTC	CALMGASGPNEQFF
-	-	TRBV5-1	TRBJ1-4	TGCGCCAGCAGCAGAACAGGCCCAAATGAAAAACTGTTTTTT	CASSRTGPNEKLFF
-	-	TRBV30	TRBJ2-1	TGTGCCTGGAGTGGAGACAGTTACAATGAGCAGTTCTTC	CAWSGDSYNEQFF
-	-	TRBV2	TRBJ1-2	TGTGCCAGCAGGAGAGCCCCCTATGGCTACACCTTC	CASRRAPYGYTF
TRBD2	-	TRBV27	TRBJ2-7	TGTGCCAGCAGTTTCGGACTAGCGGGGCTATACGAGCAGTACTTC	CASSFGLAGLYEQYF